This T cell receptor (beta chain) was sequenced during a study of shared clonotypes between healthy human individuals. Profiling relied on immunoSEQ multiplex PCR, and the TCRdb table lists in-frame clones only, not all of them. The top ten clones hold 0.39% of a sample with millions of clones, 93% of them seen once. The CDR3 runs 11 residues. The V end was cut by 3 bases, the J end by 4 bases, with 3 bases between. Germline values: CDR1 DFQATT, CDR2 SNEGSKA (reference sequence). Remarks on this clone: The same CDR3 also results from other DNA sequences found in this sample.

The V call is TRBV20-1, the J call TRBJ1-4; no reliable D call. The receptor was isolated from a man between 18 and 29 years old in good health. Some clones in this sample may be carry-over from other donors' samples. Sequenced input: naive CD4+ T cells from PBMCs. Subset: CD45RA+ positively selected. The chain's CDR3 is CSASDNEKLFF. The DNA for the CDR3 is TGCAGTGCTAGCGATAATGAAAAACTGTTTTTT.